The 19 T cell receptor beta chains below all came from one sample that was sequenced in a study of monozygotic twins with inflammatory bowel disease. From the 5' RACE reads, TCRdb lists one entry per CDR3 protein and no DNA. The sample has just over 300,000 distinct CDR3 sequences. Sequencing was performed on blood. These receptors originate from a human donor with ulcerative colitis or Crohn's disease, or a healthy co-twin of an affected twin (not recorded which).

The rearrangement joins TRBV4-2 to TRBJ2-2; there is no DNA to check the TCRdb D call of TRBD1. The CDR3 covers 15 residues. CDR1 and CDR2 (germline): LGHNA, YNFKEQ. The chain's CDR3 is CASSQETGGTGELFF.

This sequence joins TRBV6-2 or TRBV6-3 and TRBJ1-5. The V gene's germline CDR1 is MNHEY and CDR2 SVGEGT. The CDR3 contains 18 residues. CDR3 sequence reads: CASSYPQRGVYSNQPQHF.

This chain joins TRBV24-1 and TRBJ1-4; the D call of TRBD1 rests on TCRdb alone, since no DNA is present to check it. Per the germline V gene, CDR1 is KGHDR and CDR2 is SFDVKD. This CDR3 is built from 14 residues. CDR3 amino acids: CATGSSGDREKLFF.

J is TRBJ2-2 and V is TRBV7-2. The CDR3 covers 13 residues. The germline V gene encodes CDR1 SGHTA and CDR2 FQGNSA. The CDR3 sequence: CASSLLAPGELFF.

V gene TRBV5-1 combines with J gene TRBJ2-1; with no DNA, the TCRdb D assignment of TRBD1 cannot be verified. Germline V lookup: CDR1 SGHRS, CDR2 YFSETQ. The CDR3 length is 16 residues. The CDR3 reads CASSLGGTGLYNEQFF.

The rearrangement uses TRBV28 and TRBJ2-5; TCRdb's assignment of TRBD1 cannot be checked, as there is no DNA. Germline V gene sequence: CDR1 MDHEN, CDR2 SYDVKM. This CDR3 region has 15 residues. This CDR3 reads CASSTPDRWGETQYF.

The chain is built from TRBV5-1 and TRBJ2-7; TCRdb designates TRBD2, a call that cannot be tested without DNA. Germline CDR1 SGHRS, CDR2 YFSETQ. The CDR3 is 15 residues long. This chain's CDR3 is CASSSGGLATYEQYF. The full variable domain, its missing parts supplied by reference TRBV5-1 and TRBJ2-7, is KAGVTQTPRYLIKTRGQQVTLSCSPISGHRSVSWYQQTPGQGLQFLFEYFSETQRNKGNFPGRFSGRQFSNSRSEMNVSTLELGDSALYLCASSSGGLATYEQYFGPGTRLTVT.

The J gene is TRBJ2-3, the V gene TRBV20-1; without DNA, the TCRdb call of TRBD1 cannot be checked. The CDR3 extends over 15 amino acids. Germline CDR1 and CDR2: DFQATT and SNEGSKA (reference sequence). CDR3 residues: CSARMGEGARDTQYF.

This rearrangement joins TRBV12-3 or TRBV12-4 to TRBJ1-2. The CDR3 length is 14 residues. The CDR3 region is CASIRTTAIYGYTF.

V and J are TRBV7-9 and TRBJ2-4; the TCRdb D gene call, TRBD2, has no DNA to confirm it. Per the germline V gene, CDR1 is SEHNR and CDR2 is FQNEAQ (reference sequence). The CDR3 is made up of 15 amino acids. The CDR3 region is CASSLAGGPKNIQYF.

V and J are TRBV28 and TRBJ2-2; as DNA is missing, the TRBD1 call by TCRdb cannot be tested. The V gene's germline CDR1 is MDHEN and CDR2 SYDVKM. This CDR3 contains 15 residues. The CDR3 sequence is CASSRRTGWPGELFF.

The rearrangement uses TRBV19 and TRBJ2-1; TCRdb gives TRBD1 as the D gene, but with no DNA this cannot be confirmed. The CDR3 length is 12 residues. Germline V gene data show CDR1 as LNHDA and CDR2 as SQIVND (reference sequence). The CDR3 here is CASSLTGTVQFF.

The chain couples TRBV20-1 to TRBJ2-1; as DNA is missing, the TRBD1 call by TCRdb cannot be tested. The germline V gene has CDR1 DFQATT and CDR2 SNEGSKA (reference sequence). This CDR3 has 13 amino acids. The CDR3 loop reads CSARSDRGNEQFF.

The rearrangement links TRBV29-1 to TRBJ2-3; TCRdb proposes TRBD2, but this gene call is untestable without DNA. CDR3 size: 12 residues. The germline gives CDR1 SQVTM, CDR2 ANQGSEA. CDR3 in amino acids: CSVATSTDTQYF.

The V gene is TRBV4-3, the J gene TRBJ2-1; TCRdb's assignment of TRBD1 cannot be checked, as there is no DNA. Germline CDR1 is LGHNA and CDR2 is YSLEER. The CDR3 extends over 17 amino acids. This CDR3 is CASSPRPRDRTGNEQFF.

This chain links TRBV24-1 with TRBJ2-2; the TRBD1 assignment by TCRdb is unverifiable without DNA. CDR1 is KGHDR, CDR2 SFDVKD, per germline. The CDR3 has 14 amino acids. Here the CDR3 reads CATTGGLHTGELFF.

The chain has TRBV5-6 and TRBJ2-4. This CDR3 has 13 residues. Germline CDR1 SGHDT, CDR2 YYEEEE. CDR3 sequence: CASSFNPERIQYF.

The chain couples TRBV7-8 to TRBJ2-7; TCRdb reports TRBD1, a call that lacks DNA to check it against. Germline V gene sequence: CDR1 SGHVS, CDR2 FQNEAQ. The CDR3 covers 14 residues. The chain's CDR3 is CASSLAEGAYEQYF.

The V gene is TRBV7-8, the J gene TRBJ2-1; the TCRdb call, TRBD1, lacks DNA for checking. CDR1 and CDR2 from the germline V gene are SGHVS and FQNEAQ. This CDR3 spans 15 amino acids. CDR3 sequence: CASSPRETSYNEQFF. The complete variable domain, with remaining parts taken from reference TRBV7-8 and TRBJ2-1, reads GAGVSQSPRYKVAKRGQDVALRCDPISGHVSLFWYQQALGQGPEFLTYFQNEAQLDKSGLPSDRFFAERPEGSVSTLKIQRTQQEDSAVYLCASSPRETSYNEQFFGPGTRLTVL.